A single sample is the source of the 18 T cell receptor beta chains below, sequenced in a study of CD8+ T cells in alopecia areata. Reverse transcription of extracted RNA yielded cDNA, which provided the sequencing template. Method: immunoSEQ multiplex PCR; TCRdb's copy keeps in-frame clones and lacks some. The sample yields 170,000 or so clones, about 60% seen once. The specimen comprised CD4+ T cells sorted from blood, sampled at week 0. These receptors all stem from a human donor with alopecia areata.

The chain uses TRBV7-2 and TRBJ1-2; D is ambiguous. The CDR3 loop spans 12 amino acids. Trimming pared 1 base from V and 8 bases from J, leaving 8 bases between. The germline V gene encodes CDR1 SGHTA and CDR2 FQGNSA. CDR3 sequence: CASSLVLGGYTF. The CDR3 coding sequence is TGTGCCAGCAGCTTAGTGTTAGGAGGCTACACCTTC.

This clone was seen once. The chain uses TRBV30 and TRBJ1-5; D remains ambiguous. Between the trimmed V and J ends, which lost 0 bases and 3 bases, there was a span of 6 bases. This CDR3 contains 13 residues. Germline CDR1 and CDR2: GTSNPN and SVGIG (reference sequence). CDR3 coding DNA: TGTGCCTGGAGTGTAAGGACCAATCAGCCCCAGCATTTT. Its protein is CAWSVRTNQPQHF. The complete variable domain, with remaining parts taken from reference TRBV30 and TRBJ1-5, reads SQTIHQWPATLVQPVGSPLSLECTVEGTSNPNLYWYRQAAGRGLQLLFYSVGIGQISSEVPQNLSASRPQDRQFILSSKKLLLSDSGFYLCAWSVRTNQPQHFGDGTRLSIL.

Remarks on this clone: The sample holds other DNA sequences that translate to the same CDR3. This chain uses TRBV30 with TRBJ2-5; possibly TRBD1 for D (5 bases). The V end lost 0 bases, the J end lost 5 bases, and 7 bases lay between the germline ends. Looked up from germline, CDR1 is GTSNPN and CDR2 is SVGIG (reference sequence). CDR3 length equals 12 residues. CDR3 sequence reads: CAWSVGRETQYF. Written as DNA, the CDR3 is TGTGCCTGGAGTGTGGGGCGGGAGACCCAGTACTTC.

There are a few counts of this clone. V is TRBV25-1 and J is TRBJ2-3, with unresolved D. This CDR3 spans 12 amino acids. The germline gives CDR1 MGHDK, CDR2 SYGVNS. Trimming removed 4 bases at V and 8 bases at J, with 10 bases between. The CDR3 region has the DNA TGTGCCAGCAGTGTTGTATTTGGTACGCAGTATTTT. This codes for CASSVVFGTQYF.

The rearrangement joins TRBV2 to TRBJ1-6, with D unresolved. Trimming stripped 6 bases from V and 7 bases from J, with 10 bases between. Germline V gene data show CDR1 as SNHLY and CDR2 as FYNNEI. This CDR3 spans 13 amino acids. The CDR3 sequence: CASRVSVNSPLHF. DNA of the CDR3: TGTGCCAGCAGGGTTTCGGTAAATTCACCCCTCCACTTT.

The sample holds a few counts of this clone. The chain recombines TRBV6-6 with TRBJ2-2; D gene uncertain. This CDR3 comprises 12 residues. V was cut by 4 bases and J by 4 bases, with 4 bases left in between. Germline V CDR1 and CDR2: MNHNY, SVGAGI (reference sequence). The CDR3 bases are TGTGCCAGCAGTTCGGTCACCGGGGAGCTGTTTTTT. The encoded protein is CASSSVTGELFF.

This chain connects TRBV5-1 to TRBJ1-5, with D perhaps matching TRBD1 (5 bases). Trimming pared 4 bases from V and 0 bases from J, leaving 11 bases between. The germline V gene has CDR1 SGHRS and CDR2 YFSETQ. CDR3 size: 15 residues. The CDR3 sequence is CASSPVGDSNQPQHF. The CDR3 bases are TGCGCCAGCAGCCCGGTAGGGGATAGCAATCAGCCCCAGCATTTT.

This clone occurred a few times. The genes are TRBV2 and TRBJ1-1; D not resolved. The V end was cut by 5 bases, the J end by 10 bases, with 11 bases between. The CDR3 consists of 11 residues. Looked up from germline, CDR1 is SNHLY and CDR2 is FYNNEI. The CDR3 protein is CASSPTTAAFF. The DNA for the CDR3 is TGTGCCAGCAGTCCGACGACCGCAGCTTTCTTT.

The V gene is TRBV23-1, the J gene TRBJ2-3; the D gene is possibly TRBD1 (5 bases). TRBV23-1 is placed among ORFs of uncertain function. The germline V and J ends were trimmed by 4 bases and 2 bases, with 10 bases remaining between them. CDR3 length: 14 residues. CDR3 DNA sequence: TGCGCCAGCAGTCCCCGACAGCACACAGATACGCAGTATTTT. It codes for CASSPRQHTDTQYF.

The rearrangement links TRBV6-6 to TRBJ2-5, with 13 bases lining up with TRBD2. Germline V CDR1 and CDR2: MNHNY, SVGAGI (reference sequence). The CDR3 spans 15 residues. Trimming removed 4 bases from V and 5 bases from J; junction bases left unmatched: 4. Written as DNA, the CDR3 is TGTGCCAGCAGTTGGACTAGCGGGGGTAGGGAGACCCAGTACTTC. Protein sequence: CASSWTSGGRETQYF.

This chain connects TRBV7-3 to TRBJ1-1; no clear D gene. Germline CDR1 and CDR2: SGHTA and FQGTGA. The CDR3 runs to 13 residues. V lost 0 bases and J 2 bases, leaving 4 bases between the germline ends. DNA for the CDR3: TGTGCCAGCAGCTTAACGTATAACACTGAAGCTTTCTTT. This codes for CASSLTYNTEAFF.

This chain uses TRBV14 with TRBJ1-1; D call uncertain. Germline V CDR1 and CDR2: SGHDN, FVKESK. There are 14 residues in the CDR3. The V and J ends lost 1 base and 4 bases respectively, with 10 bases between them. CDR3 amino acids: CASSQAGFGTEAFF. CDR3 nucleotides: TGTGCCAGCAGCCAAGCTGGGTTCGGCACTGAAGCTTTCTTT. The full variable domain, its missing parts supplied by reference TRBV14 and TRBJ1-1, is EAGVTQFPSHSVIEKGQTVTLRCDPISGHDNLYWYRRVMGKEIKFLLHFVKESKQDESGMPNNRFLAERTGGTYSTLKVQPAELEDSGVYFCASSQAGFGTEAFFGQGTRLTVV.

V and J are TRBV7-2 and TRBJ2-3, with D tentatively TRBD2 (7 bases). The CDR3 has 15 residues. Germline loops: CDR1 SGHTA, CDR2 FQGNSA. Deletions cut 1 base from V and 6 bases from J, with 14 bases between. CDR3 sequence reads: CASSLVGGAGDTQYF. CDR3 nucleotides: TGTGCCAGCAGCTTAGTTGGGGGGGCCGGTGATACGCAGTATTTT.

The V gene is TRBV5-1, the J gene TRBJ2-7; D unclear. Germline V gene lookup returns CDR1 SGHRS and CDR2 YFSETQ. The length of the CDR3 is 14 residues. Trimming removed 4 bases from V and 2 bases from J, with 13 bases in between. DNA of the CDR3: TGCGCCAGCAGCGCTTCATCTAGGACCTACGAGCAGTACTTC. It encodes CASSASSRTYEQYF.

This chain joins TRBV30 and TRBJ1-5; perhaps TRBD1 as D (5 bases). CDR1 and CDR2 from the germline V gene are GTSNPN and SVGIG (reference sequence). V lost 2 bases, J lost 6 bases, and 14 bases lay in between. The CDR3 is 14 residues long. In nucleotides, the CDR3 is TGTGCCTGGAGTACGGGGGACGTGGGTCAGCCCCAGCATTTT. Translated, it gives CAWSTGDVGQPQHF.

This chain joins TRBV5-1 and TRBJ2-6, with D unresolved. Germline CDR1 and CDR2: SGHRS and YFSETQ. The CDR3 runs to 16 residues. V lost 3 bases to trimming and J lost 0 bases, with 10 bases between them. The CDR3 DNA follows: TGCGCCAGCAGCTCGATGACTCCCTCTGGGGCCAACGTCCTGACTTTC. It yields the protein CASSSMTPSGANVLTF.

This clone was seen a few times. The CDR3 bases are TGCAGTGCTACGAGGGGGACCAAACTGTTTTTT. Translated: CSATRGTKLFF. This chain links TRBV20-1 with TRBJ1-4, with D possibly being TRBD1 (6 bases). V was pared by 4 bases and J by 11 bases, with 11 bases between. The CDR3 is 11 residues long. Germline V gives CDR1 DFQATT, CDR2 SNEGSKA (reference sequence).

The chain is built from TRBV29-1 and TRBJ1-1; unclear D gene. This CDR3 is built from 10 residues. V was pared by 5 bases and J by 3 bases, with 4 bases between. Germline CDR1 reads SQVTM; CDR2 reads ANQGSEA. CDR3 protein: CSVQYTEAFF. DNA for the CDR3: TGCAGCGTTCAATACACTGAAGCTTTCTTT.